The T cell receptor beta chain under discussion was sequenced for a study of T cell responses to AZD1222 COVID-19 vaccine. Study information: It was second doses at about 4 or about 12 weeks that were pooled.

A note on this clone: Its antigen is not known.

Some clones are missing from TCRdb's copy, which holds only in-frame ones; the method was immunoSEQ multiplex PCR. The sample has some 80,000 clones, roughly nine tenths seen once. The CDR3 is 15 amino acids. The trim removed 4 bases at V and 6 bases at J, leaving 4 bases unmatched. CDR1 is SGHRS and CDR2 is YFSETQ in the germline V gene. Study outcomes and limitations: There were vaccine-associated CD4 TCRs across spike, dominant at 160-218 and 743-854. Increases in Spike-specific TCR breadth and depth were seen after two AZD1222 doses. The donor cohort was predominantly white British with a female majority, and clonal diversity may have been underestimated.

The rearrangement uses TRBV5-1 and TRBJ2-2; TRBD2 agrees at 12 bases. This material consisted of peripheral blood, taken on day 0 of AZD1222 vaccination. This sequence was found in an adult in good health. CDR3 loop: CASSRTSGVAGELFF. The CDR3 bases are TGCGCCAGCAGCCGGACTAGCGGGGTGGCCGGGGAGCTGTTTTTT.